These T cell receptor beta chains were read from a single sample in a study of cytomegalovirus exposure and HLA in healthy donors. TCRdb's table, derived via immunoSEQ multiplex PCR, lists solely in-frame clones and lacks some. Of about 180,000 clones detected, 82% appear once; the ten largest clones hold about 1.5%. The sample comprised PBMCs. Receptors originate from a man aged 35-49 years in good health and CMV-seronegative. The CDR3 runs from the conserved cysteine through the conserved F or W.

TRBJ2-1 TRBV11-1 CASSPPGVRSYNEQFF
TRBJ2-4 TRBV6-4 CASSESGGVAKNIQYF
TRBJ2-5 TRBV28 CASSLRVETQYF
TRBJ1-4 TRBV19 CASSRTGDPKLFF
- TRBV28 CASETGGTGEDEQYF
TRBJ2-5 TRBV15 CATSRGRTGLETQYF
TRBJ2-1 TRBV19 CASSNPGQSNEQFF
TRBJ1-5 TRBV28 CASSLVLISNQPQHF
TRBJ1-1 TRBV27 CASSPWTGGHTEAFF
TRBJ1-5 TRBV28 CASTIGGSNQPQHF
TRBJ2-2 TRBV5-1 CASSLAWLAGVSGELFF
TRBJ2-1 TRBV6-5 CASSYSSASGRDEQFF
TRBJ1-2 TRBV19 CASTLGTGESGYTF
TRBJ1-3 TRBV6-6 CASNRDRVFNTIYF
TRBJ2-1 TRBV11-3 CASSSTGTTYNEQFF
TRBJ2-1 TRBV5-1 CASSLERAGANNEQFF
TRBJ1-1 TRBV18 CASSPIGQGGPEAFF
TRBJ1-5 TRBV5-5 CASSRDSLGNQPQHF
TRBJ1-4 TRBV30 CAGIRPGGGEKLFF
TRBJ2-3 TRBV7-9 CASSLALAGDTDTQYF
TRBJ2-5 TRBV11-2 CASSLELAGGRETQYF
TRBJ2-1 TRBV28 CASSPRGHGTNEQFF
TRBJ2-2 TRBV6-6 CASRGRTSGTDGELFF
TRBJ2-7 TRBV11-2 CASSLDRQGVYEQYF
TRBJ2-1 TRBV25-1 CASSGPSSGSPEQFF
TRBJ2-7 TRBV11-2 CASSPTAGVRYEQYF
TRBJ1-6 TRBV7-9 CASSPPRGKWYNSPLHF
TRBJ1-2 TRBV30 CAGARSGGYTF
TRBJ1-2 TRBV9 CASSAGRGAGLYGYTF
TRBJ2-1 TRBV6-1 CASSEGQGTAYNEQFF
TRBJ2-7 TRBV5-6 CASSLWGGSYEQYF
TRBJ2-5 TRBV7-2 CASSFGTGQTQYF
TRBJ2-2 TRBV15 CATSEYSRTGELFF
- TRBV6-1 CASSPGQGTYEQYF
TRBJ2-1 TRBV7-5 CARSPRTGEYNEQFF
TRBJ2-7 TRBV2 CASAYLYEQYF
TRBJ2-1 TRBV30 CAWGGAFPSGEQFF
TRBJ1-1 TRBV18 CASSPGSGVDTEAFF
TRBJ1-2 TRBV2 CASSEFQGAGGYTF
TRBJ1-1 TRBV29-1 CSVRARQPNTEAFF
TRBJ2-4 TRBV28 CASSFPKNIQYF
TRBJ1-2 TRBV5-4 CASRYRVADGYTF
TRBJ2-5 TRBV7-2 CASSLASVTSGRTEKYF
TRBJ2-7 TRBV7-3 CASSLGTSGSQGYEQYF
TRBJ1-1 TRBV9 CASSVLQDNTEAFF
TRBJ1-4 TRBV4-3 CASSRGVQGGNEKLFF
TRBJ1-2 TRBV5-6 CASSRTGGRGYGYTF
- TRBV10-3 CAISDLQGSSYEQYF
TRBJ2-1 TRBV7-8 CASSRGGRTGFEFF
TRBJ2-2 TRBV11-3 CASSPGLAGGTGELFF
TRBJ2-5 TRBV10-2 CASSALAGLQETQYF
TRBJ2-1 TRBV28 CASSRTRSYNEQFF
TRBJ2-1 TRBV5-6 CASSRQGLYYNEQFF
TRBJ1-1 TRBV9 CASSVAGRGGTEAFF
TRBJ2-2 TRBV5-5 CASSLGNRGPATGELFF
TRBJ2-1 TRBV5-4 CASSQTSGAYNEQFF
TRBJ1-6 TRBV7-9 CASSRTGNNSPLHF
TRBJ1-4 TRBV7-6 CASSYPSSRESNEKLFF